Sequencing of this TCR beta chain was carried out in a study of blood T cell repertoires in COVID-19. Whole-study context: The United States, Italy and Spain were the sources of the acute and convalescent COVID-19 samples. T cells, B-cell-depleted T cells, or PBMCs provided the cDNA or gDNA that served as material.

This clone has only a few counts. Per the germline V gene, CDR1 is PRHDT and CDR2 is FYEKMQ (reference sequence). V was cut by 5 bases and J by 10 bases, with 15 bases left in between. The CDR3 is 13 residues long. As originally analysed: Reference gene primer amplification gave nucleated cell count estimates. Profiling relied on immunoSEQ multiplex PCR, and the TCRdb table lists in-frame clones only, not all of them. V and J calls and clone size are given by that table; D and trimming were obtained from the DNA. The table shows about 200,000 clones, with less than 90% occurring only once. The sequence was obtained from a woman aged 70-85 years with acute or convalescent COVID-19. The chain links TRBV13 to TRBJ1-5; perhaps TRBD1 as D (6 bases). Specimen: peripheral blood. CDR3 amino acids: CASSQGGKQPQHF. CDR3 nucleotides: TGTGCCAGCAGCCAAGGGGGAAAACAACCCCAGCATTTT. The whole variable domain, filled in from reference TRBV13 and TRBJ1-5, reads AAGVIQSPRHLIKEKRETATLKCYPIPRHDTVYWYQQGPGQDPQFLISFYEKMQSDKGSIPDRFSAQQFSDYHSELNMSSLELGDSALYFCASSQGGKQPQHFGDGTRLSIL.